What follows describes a single TCR beta chain. Its cognate antigen has yet to be identified. Base qualities are missing; no much larger clone stands one base away. This sample was taken from a study of T cell responses to AZD1222 COVID-19 vaccine (dated by TCRdb to about 2021). At the level of the whole study: A total of under 250 trial participants underwent TCR sequencing, of whom about 200 had received two doses of AZD1222 and some 25 had received two doses of the MenACWY control vaccine. Enrollment into the trials was organized by age into subgroups of 18-55, 56-69 and 70-plus years, and those subgroups contained roughly 150, 30 and 60 TCR-sequenced participants, respectively.

Interpreted using the paper, the time point label stands for: about 28 days (+/-7) after the second vaccine dose. AZD1222 recipients with second doses at about 4 weeks or about 12 weeks were pooled, because spike-specific TCR depth and breadth did not differ between schedules. Vaccinee samples were obtained from the UK trials COV001 and COV002, which included a single-blind randomized controlled phase 2/3 trial of AZD1222 (ChAdOx1 nCoV-19) in healthy adults. Trial participant PBMC samples were collected at day 0 and day 28 after the second dose for TCRbeta chain sequencing. The research as a whole found: Conclusions about previously exposed vaccinees are limited because only five to seven AZD1222 recipients were SARS-CoV-2 seropositive at baseline. No day 14 peak-response samples were available, so repertoires were characterized only after the peak T cell response. After two AZD1222 doses, spike-specific TCR breadth and depth were significantly higher than at day 0 and than in MenACWY recipients. In the small 56-69-year group, the increase in depth fell short of significance, most likely because of low power. Reportedly, almost half of the unique spike-specific TCRs recognized epitopes lying outside the regions that are mutated in the B.1.351 and B.1.1.7 variants. The vaccine-associated CD4 TCRs covered the entire spike protein, and the dominant responses fell in regions 160-218 and 743-854. Participants were mostly white British and included more females than males, and it was suggested by the authors that clonal diversity may have been underestimated.

The CDR3 regions of human TCRbeta chains were subjected to immunosequencing. Under the source paper's analysis protocol: TCRs in the repertoires were compared against a reference library of SARS-CoV-2-specific TCRs that had been generated with the MIRA antigen-specificity platform. Breadth meant the fraction of unique TCRs that were SARS-CoV-2-associated, whereas depth meant the fraction of total T cells that were SARS-CoV-2-associated. Each spike-specific TCR was assigned to its reactive spike region and to a CD4 or CD8 class using the MIRA data. Log10-transformed breadth and depth values were compared by one-way ANOVA with Sidak's multiple comparisons tests. Held by TCRdb, this immuneACCESS table contains in-frame sequences only and omits some clones. Under half of the omission traces to an unresolved V gene where checked; the cause of the rest is unknown. The DNA gave D and trimming, while V, J and clone size come from that table. The sample table records about 170,000 clones; 87% of these occur just once. The top ten constitute around 1% of the sample.

The sequence derives from an adult who received the AZD1222 COVID-19 vaccine. Sequenced material: peripheral blood, taken 28 days after the second AZD1222 dose.

In nucleotides, the sequence is TGCGCCAGCAGCTTGTCAGACAACTCCTACGAGCAGTACTTC. Translation gives CASSLSDNSYEQYF. This receptor chain uses TRBV5-1 and TRBJ2-7, with the D gene too uncertain to name. From the cysteine through the phenylalanine, the CDR3 covers 14 amino acids. Only the CDR3 portion is preserved as DNA: 42 bases, with reading frame beginning at the first base. CDR1 SGHRS and CDR2 YFSETQ were looked up in the germline V gene. V gives up 1 base and J gives up 0 bases, and the segment between their germline ends measures 8 bases.